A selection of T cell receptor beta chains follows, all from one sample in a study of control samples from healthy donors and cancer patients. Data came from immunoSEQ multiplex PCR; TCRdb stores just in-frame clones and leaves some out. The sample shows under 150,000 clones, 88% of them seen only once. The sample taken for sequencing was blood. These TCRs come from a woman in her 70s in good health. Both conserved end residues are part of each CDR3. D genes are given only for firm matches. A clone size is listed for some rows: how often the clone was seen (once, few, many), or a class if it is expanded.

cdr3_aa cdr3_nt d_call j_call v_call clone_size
CASSPTRDTNYGYTF TGTGCCAGCTCACCAACCCGGGACACCAACTATGGCTACACCTTC - TRBJ1-2 TRBV18 -
CASSDQGNRDPLDSPLHF TGTGCCAGCAGTGACCAGGGGAACAGAGACCCCTTGGATTCACCCCTCCACTTT - TRBJ1-6 TRBV2 -
CASTVNTEAFF TGCGCGTCTACTGTGAACACTGAAGCTTTCTTT - TRBJ1-1 TRBV20-1 -
CASSSSRVARDTQYF TGTGCCAGCAGCTCCTCCCGGGTAGCGAGGGATACGCAGTATTTT - TRBJ2-3 TRBV5-6 -
CASGKGFSYNEQFF TGTGCCAGTGGGAAAGGATTCTCCTACAATGAGCAGTTCTTC - TRBJ2-1 TRBV19 -
CASSGGGQWAERQYF TGTGCCAGCAGCGGAGGGGGACAGTGGGCCGAGCGGCAGTACTTC - TRBJ2-7 TRBV7-9 -
CASSLAQGGYGEQFF TGTGCCAGCAGCTTAGCGCAGGGCGGATACGGTGAGCAGTTCTTC - TRBJ2-1 TRBV7-2 -
CASRASGGYNEQFF TGCGCCAGCCGGGCTAGCGGGGGATACAATGAGCAGTTCTTC TRBD2 TRBJ2-1 TRBV10-1 -
CASSISGGAKDTQYF TGTGCCAGTAGTATCAGTGGGGGGGCTAAAGATACGCAGTATTTT - TRBJ2-3 TRBV19 -
CASSPGQTSYNEQFF TGCGCCAGCAGCCCGGGACAGACCTCCTACAATGAGCAGTTCTTC TRBD1 TRBJ2-1 TRBV5-1 few
CASSLRERAEAFF TGTGCCAGCAGTCTTAGGGAGCGGGCTGAAGCTTTCTTT - TRBJ1-1 TRBV6-5 -
CATTRYYGYTF TGTGCCACAACACGTTACTATGGCTACACCTTC - TRBJ1-2 TRBV10-3 -
CASSIDSNRVRGYTF TGTGCCAGTAGTATAGATTCGAACAGGGTACGCGGCTACACCTTC - TRBJ1-2 TRBV19 -
CASSQDPLLNTEAFF TGCGCCAGCAGCCAAGATCCACTCTTGAACACTGAAGCTTTCTTT - TRBJ1-1 TRBV4-3 -
CASRLRPTGARNQPQHF TGTGCCAGTAGACTACGCCCGACAGGGGCTCGGAATCAGCCCCAGCATTTT TRBD1 TRBJ1-5 TRBV19 -
CASSLSGQENYEQYF TGCGCCAGCAGCTTATCGGGACAGGAGAACTACGAGCAGTACTTC TRBD1 TRBJ2-7 TRBV5-1 -
CASAGSGGDFETQYF TGTGCCAGCGCCGGTAGCGGGGGGGATTTTGAGACCCAGTACTTC TRBD2 TRBJ2-5 TRBV5-6 -
CASSQGWRGQETQYF TGTGCCAGCAGCCAAGGATGGAGGGGACAAGAGACCCAGTACTTC - TRBJ2-5 TRBV3-1/TRBV3-2 -
CASSGQGPNKGTEAFF TGTGCCAGTTCGGGACAGGGGCCTAATAAGGGAACCGAAGCTTTCTTT TRBD1 TRBJ1-1 TRBV19 -
CASTKILGDVTFF TGTGCCAGCACCAAAATTTTGGGGGACGTGACTTTCTTT - TRBJ1-1 TRBV27 -
CASSPLSGSNEKLFF TGCGCCAGCAGCCCCTTGTCGGGGTCCAATGAAAAACTGTTTTTT - TRBJ1-4 TRBV4-1 once
CASSLMGLGNQPQHF TGTGCCAGCAGCTTAATGGGCCTCGGCAATCAGCCCCAGCATTTT - TRBJ1-5 TRBV13 -
CASSFGTGGSAYEQYF TGTGCCAGCAGCTTCGGGACAGGGGGGTCAGCCTACGAGCAGTACTTC TRBD1 TRBJ2-7 TRBV11-2 few
CASSPAGTGYNEQFF TGTGCCAGCAGTCCGGCCGGGACAGGCTACAATGAGCAGTTCTTC TRBD1 TRBJ2-1 TRBV11-2 -
CASSLQGWELFF TGTGCCAGCAGCTTACAGGGATGGGAGCTGTTTTTT - TRBJ2-2 TRBV5-4 -
CASSTRTGMGYTF TGTGCCAGTAGTACCCGGACAGGGATGGGCTACACCTTC TRBD1 TRBJ1-2 TRBV19 -
CASSQSSPRNQPQHF TGCGCCAGCAGTCAATCCTCCCCCCGCAATCAGCCCCAGCATTTT - TRBJ1-5 TRBV23-1 -
CASSARQGWSEQFF TGTGCCAGCAGCGCCCGACAGGGGTGGAGTGAGCAGTTCTTC TRBD1 TRBJ2-1 TRBV9 few
CASSPPGSTSGNTIYF TGTGCCAGCAGCCCTCCGGGGAGCACCTCTGGAAACACCATATATTTT - TRBJ1-3 TRBV7-9 -
CASSQEGQYQETQYF TGCGCCAGCAGCCAAGAGGGACAGTATCAAGAGACCCAGTACTTC TRBD1 TRBJ2-5 TRBV4-1 -
CASSTTSGGASGELFF TGTGCCAGCAGCACGACTAGCGGGGGGGCGAGCGGGGAGCTGTTTTTT - TRBJ2-2 TRBV21-1 -
CASSDHRGVSYEQYF TGCGCCAGCAGTGATCACAGGGGGGTATCCTACGAGCAGTACTTC TRBD1 TRBJ2-7 TRBV10-2 -
CASSQLQGRGGYTF TGTGCCAGCAGCCAGCTGCAGGGTCGTGGTGGCTACACCTTC - TRBJ1-2 TRBV28 -
CASGSPWTGQDNEQFF TGTGCTAGTGGTAGCCCTTGGACAGGGCAGGACAATGAGCAGTTCTTC TRBD1 TRBJ2-1 TRBV12-5 once
CASIPPASTGELFF TGTGCCAGCATCCCACCGGCCAGTACCGGGGAGCTGTTTTTT - TRBJ2-2 TRBV5-6 once
CASSPITGGDYEQYF TGTGCCAGCTCACCAATAACAGGGGGTGATTACGAGCAGTACTTC TRBD1 TRBJ2-7 TRBV18 once
CASSEDRGTYEQYF TGTGCCAGCAGTGAAGACAGGGGAACCTACGAGCAGTACTTC TRBD1 TRBJ2-7 TRBV7-2 many
CASSLARGGGALDTQYF TGTGCCAGCAGCTTGGCCCGGGGCGGGGGGGCCCTAGATACGCAGTATTTT TRBD2 TRBJ2-3 TRBV5-4 once
CASSEAGGAANEKLFF TGTGCCAGCAGTGAAGCGGGAGGGGCAGCTAATGAAAAACTGTTTTTT - TRBJ1-4 TRBV6-1 -
CASSEKLAEPTDTQYF TGTGCCAGCAGTGAAAAGTTAGCGGAGCCCACAGATACGCAGTATTTT - TRBJ2-3 TRBV6-1 -
CASSPPMEKRTFTDTQYF TGTGCCAGCAGCCCCCCCATGGAGAAGCGGACCTTCACAGATACGCAGTATTTT - TRBJ2-3 TRBV7-9 once
CASSQDMAVGNEQYF TGCGCCAGCAGCCAAGATATGGCGGTCGGGAACGAGCAGTACTTC - TRBJ2-7 TRBV4-3 -
CASSESSGLADTQYF TGCGCCAGCAGTGAGTCTAGCGGGCTCGCAGATACGCAGTATTTT TRBD2 TRBJ2-3 TRBV10-1 -
CASSLGPGGTQYF TGTGCCAGCAGCTTGGGCCCAGGGGGCACGCAGTACTTC TRBD1 TRBJ2-7 TRBV5-6 -
CASRGRDRLNTEAFF TGTGCCAGCAGAGGAAGGGACAGATTGAACACTGAAGCTTTCTTT TRBD1 TRBJ1-1 TRBV6-6 -
CASSGLAGGPNTQYF TGTGCCAGCAGCGGACTAGCGGGGGGGCCGAATACGCAGTATTTT TRBD2 TRBJ2-3 TRBV9 -
CASSVQGSYNEQFF TGTGCCAGCAGCGTACAGGGCTCCTACAATGAGCAGTTCTTC - TRBJ2-1 TRBV9 -
CASSQPQGQGEQYF TGTGCCAGCAGCCAACCTCAGGGTCAGGGCGAGCAGTACTTC - TRBJ2-7 TRBV4-2 -
CASSLYTSDGYTF TGTGCCAGCAGCCTTTACACGTCCGATGGCTACACCTTC - TRBJ1-2 TRBV14 -
CASSEYQGEQYF TGTGCCAGCAGTGAATATCAGGGCGAGCAGTACTTC - TRBJ2-7 TRBV2 -
CASSPLTGGLREQYF TGCGCCAGCAGCCCATTGACAGGGGGCTTGCGCGAGCAGTACTTC TRBD1 TRBJ2-7 TRBV5-1 -
CATGGTTDTQYF TGTGCCACAGGGGGGACCACAGATACGCAGTATTTT - TRBJ2-3 TRBV15 -
CASSQAGGRLDTIYF TGTGCCAGCAGCCAAGCCGGGGGCAGGTTGGACACCATATATTTT - TRBJ1-3 TRBV14 -
CASSPQGPPSTEAFF TGTGCCAGCAGCCCACAAGGCCCGCCGAGCACTGAAGCTTTCTTT - TRBJ1-1 TRBV7-2 few
CASSVDRSAAHNEQFF TGTGCCAGCAGCGTCGACCGGTCCGCGGCCCACAATGAGCAGTTCTTC - TRBJ2-1 TRBV9 -
CASSYGTATYNEQFF TGTGCCAGCAGTTACGGGACCGCAACCTACAATGAGCAGTTCTTC - TRBJ2-1 TRBV6-5 once
CASGSPSGTSGGAREQFF TGTGCTAGTGGTTCTCCTTCCGGGACTAGCGGGGGGGCACGGGAGCAGTTCTTC TRBD2 TRBJ2-1 TRBV12-5 -
CASSLSFWDSENQPQHF TGTGCCAGCAGTTTATCGTTTTGGGACAGCGAGAATCAGCCCCAGCATTTT TRBD1 TRBJ1-5 TRBV27 -
CASQTGTGQGYTF TGTGCCAGCCAGACTGGGACAGGGCAAGGCTACACCTTC TRBD1 TRBJ1-2 TRBV6-5 -